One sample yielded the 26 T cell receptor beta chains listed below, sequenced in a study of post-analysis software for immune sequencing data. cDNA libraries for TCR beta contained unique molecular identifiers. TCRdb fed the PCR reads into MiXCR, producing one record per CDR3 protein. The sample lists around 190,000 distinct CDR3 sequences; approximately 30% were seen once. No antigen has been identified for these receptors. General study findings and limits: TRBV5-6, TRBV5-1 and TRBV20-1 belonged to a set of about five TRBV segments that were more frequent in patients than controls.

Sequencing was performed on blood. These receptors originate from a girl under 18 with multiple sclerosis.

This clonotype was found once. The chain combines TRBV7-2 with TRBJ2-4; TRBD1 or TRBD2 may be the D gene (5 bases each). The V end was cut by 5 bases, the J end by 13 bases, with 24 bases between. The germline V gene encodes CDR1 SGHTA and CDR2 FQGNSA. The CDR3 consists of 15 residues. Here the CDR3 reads CASSVLRDASGTQYF. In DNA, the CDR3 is TGTGCCAGCAGCGTTCTCCGGGACGCCTCGGGAACCCAGTACTTC.

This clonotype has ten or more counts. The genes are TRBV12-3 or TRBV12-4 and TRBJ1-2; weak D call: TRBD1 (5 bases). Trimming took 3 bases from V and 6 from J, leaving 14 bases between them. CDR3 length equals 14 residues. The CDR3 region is CASSFLQGEDGYTF. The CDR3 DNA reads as TGTGCCAGCAGTTTTTTGCAGGGAGAGGATGGCTACACCTTC.

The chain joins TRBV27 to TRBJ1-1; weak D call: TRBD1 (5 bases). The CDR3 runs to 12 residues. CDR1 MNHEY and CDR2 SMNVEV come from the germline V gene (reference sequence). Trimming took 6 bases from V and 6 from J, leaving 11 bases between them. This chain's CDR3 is CASRLGESEAFF. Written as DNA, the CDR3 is TGTGCCAGCAGATTGGGGGAATCTGAAGCTTTCTTT.

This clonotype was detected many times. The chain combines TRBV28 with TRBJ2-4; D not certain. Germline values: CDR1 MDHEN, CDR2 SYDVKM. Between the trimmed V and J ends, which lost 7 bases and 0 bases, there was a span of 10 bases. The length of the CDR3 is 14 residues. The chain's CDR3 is CASTVRKAKNIQYF. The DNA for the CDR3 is TGTGCCAGCACCGTGCGGAAAGCCAAAAACATTCAGTACTTC.

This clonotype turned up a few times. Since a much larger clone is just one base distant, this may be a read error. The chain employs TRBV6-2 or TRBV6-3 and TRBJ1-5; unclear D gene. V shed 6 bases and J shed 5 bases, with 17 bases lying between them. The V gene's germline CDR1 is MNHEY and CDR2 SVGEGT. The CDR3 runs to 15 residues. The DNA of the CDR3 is TGTGCCAGCAGCCTAAAGCCCTCCGGGGATCAGCCCCAGCATTTT. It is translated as CASSLKPSGDQPQHF.

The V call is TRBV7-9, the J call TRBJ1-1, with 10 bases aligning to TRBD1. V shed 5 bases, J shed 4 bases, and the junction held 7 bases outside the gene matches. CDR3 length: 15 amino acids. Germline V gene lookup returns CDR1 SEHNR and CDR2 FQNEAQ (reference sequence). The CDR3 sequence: CASSPGQGKVTEAFF. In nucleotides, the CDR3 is TGTGCCAGCAGCCCGGGACAGGGGAAAGTCACTGAAGCTTTCTTT.

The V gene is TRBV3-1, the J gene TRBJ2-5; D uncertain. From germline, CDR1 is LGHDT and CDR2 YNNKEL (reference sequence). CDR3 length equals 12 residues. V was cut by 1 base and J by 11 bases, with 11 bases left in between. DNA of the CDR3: TGTGCCAGCAGCCAAGCCCTCCATGAGCAGTACTTC. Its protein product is CASSQALHEQYF.

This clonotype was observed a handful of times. For the CDR3, the DNA is TGTGCCAGCAGTCCCCAGGATGCAACTAATGAAAAACTGTTTTTT. It yields the protein CASSPQDATNEKLFF. This sequence joins TRBV28 and TRBJ1-4; the D is unclear. CDR1 MDHEN and CDR2 SYDVKM come from the germline V gene. This CDR3 region has 15 residues. V lost 5 bases to trimming and J lost 0 bases, with 10 bases between them.

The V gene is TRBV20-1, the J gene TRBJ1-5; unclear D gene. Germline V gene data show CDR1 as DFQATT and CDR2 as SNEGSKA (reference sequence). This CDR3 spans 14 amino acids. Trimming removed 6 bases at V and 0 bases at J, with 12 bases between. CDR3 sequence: CSAKRRNSNQPQHF. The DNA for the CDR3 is TGCAGTGCCAAACGGCGCAATAGCAATCAGCCCCAGCATTTT.

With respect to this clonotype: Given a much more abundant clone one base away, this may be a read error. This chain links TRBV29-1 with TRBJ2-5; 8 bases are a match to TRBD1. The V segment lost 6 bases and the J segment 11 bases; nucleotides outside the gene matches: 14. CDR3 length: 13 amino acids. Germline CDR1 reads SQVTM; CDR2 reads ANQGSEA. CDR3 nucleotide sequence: TGCAGCGTCTCCACAGGGGGGTACAATGAGCAGTACTTC. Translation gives CSVSTGGYNEQYF.

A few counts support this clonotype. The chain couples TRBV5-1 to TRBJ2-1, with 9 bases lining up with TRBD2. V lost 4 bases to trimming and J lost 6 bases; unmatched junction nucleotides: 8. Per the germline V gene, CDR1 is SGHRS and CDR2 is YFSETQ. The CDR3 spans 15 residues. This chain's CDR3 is CASSIAGTSFNEQFF. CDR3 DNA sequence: TGCGCCAGCAGCATAGCCGGGACTAGCTTCAATGAGCAGTTCTTC.

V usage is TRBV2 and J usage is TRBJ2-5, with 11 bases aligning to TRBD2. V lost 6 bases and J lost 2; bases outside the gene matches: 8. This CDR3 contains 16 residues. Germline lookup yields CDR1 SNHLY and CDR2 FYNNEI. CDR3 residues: CASSGMIAGGQETQYF. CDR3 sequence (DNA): TGTGCCAGCAGCGGAATGATAGCGGGAGGGCAAGAGACCCAGTACTTC.

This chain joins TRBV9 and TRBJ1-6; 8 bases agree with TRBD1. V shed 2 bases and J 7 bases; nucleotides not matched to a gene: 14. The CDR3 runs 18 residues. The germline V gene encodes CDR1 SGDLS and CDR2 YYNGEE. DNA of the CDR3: TGTGCCAGCAGCGTTGCTCGGACAGGGTTGGGTACCAATTCACCCCTCCACTTT. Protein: CASSVARTGLGTNSPLHF.

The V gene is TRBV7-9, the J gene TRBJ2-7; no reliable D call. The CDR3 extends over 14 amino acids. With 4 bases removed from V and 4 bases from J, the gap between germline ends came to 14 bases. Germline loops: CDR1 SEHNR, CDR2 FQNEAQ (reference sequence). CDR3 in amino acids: CASSSPTRAYEQYF. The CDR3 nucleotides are TGTGCCAGCAGCTCGCCGACCCGAGCATACGAGCAGTACTTC.

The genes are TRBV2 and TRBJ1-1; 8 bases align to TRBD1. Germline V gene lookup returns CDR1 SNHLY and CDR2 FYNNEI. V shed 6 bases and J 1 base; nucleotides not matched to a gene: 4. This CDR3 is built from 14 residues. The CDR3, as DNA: TGTGCCAGCAGCAACACAGGGGGGAACACTGAAGCTTTCTTT. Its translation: CASSNTGGNTEAFF.

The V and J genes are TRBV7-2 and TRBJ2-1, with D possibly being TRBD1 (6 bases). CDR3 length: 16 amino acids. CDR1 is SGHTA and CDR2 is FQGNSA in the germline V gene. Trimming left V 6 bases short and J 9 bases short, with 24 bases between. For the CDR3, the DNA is TGTGCCAGCAGACCTGGTGGGCAGGGCCGAGGGGGTGAGCAGTTCTTC. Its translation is CASRPGGQGRGGEQFF.

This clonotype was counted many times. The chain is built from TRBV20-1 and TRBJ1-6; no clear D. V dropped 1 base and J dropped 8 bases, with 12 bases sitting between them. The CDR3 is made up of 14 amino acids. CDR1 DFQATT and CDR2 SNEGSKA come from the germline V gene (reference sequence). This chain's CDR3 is CSARASDTYSPLHF. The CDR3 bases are TGCAGTGCTAGAGCGTCAGACACCTATTCACCCCTCCACTTT.

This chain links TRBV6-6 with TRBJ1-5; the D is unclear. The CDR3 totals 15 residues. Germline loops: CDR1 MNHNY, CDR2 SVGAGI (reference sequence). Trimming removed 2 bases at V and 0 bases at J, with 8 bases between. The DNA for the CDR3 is TGTGCCAGCAGTTACAGCATAGGTAGCAATCAGCCCCAGCATTTT. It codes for CASSYSIGSNQPQHF.

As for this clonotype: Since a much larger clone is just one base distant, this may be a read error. The CDR3 coding sequence is TGTGCCAGCAGTCCGTCTAGCGGGAGGCACACTGAGCAGTACTTC. It yields the protein CASSPSSGRHTEQYF. This chain connects TRBV28 to TRBJ2-1, with 11 positions matching TRBD2. The J call is uncertain, as TRBJ2-7 better fits the DNA end. CDR3 length: 15 residues. Germline V CDR1 and CDR2: MDHEN, SYDVKM.

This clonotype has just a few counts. The CDR3 sequence is CASSGVGGHTEAFF. The CDR3 DNA reads TGTGCCAGCAGTGGGGTTGGGGGGCACACTGAAGCTTTCTTT. This chain joins TRBV2 and TRBJ1-1; D may be TRBD1 (6 bases). Germline lookup yields CDR1 SNHLY and CDR2 FYNNEI. This CDR3 is 14 amino acids long. Trimming shortened V by 4 bases and J by 3 bases, and 12 bases separated the two germline ends.

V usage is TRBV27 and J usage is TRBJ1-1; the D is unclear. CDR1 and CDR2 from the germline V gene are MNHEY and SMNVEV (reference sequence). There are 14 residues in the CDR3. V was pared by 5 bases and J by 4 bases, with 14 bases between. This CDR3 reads CASSPIGVSTEAFF. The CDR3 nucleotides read TGTGCCAGCAGTCCCATCGGGGTGAGCACTGAAGCTTTCTTT.

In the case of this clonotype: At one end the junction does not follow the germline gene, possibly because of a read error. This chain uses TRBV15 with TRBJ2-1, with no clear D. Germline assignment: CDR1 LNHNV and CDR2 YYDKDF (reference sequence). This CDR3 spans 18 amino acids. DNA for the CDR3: TGTGCCACCAGCAGAGATTGGAGACTGGCAAGCTCCTACAATGAGCTGTACTTC. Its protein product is CATSRDWRLASSYNELYF.

CDR3 sequence: CANSSRGLQGTKEETQYF. CDR3 in DNA: TGTGCCAACAGCAGTAGGGGCCTACAGGGGACTAAGGAAGAGACCCAGTACTTC. The chain is built from TRBV6-1 and TRBJ2-5; D possibly uses TRBD1 or TRBD2 (7 bases each). Germline V gene lookup returns CDR1 MNHNS and CDR2 SASEGT. The CDR3 runs to 18 residues. The germline V and J ends were trimmed by 10 bases and 3 bases, with 30 bases remaining between them.

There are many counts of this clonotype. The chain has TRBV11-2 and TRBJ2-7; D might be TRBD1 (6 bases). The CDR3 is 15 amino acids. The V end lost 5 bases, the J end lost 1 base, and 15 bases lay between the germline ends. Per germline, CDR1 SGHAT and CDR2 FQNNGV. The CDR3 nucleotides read TGTGCCAGCAGCCCACGCACAGGGCAGTCCTACGAGCAGTACTTC. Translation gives CASSPRTGQSYEQYF.

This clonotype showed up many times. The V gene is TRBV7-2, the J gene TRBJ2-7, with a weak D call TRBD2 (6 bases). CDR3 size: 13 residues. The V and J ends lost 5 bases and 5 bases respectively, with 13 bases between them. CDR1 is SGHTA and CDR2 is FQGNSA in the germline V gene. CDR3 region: CASSSGTYDEQYF. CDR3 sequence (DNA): TGTGCCAGCAGCAGTGGGACTTACGACGAGCAGTACTTC.

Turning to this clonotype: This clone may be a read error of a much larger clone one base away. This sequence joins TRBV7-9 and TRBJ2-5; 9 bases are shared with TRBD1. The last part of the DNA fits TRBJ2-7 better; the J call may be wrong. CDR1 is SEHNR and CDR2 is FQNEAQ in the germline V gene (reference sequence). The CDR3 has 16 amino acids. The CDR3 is CAGSPDLGTGTYEQYF. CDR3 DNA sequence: TGTGCCGGCAGCCCCGACCTGGGGACAGGGACCTACGAGCAGTACTTC.